This TCR beta chain originates from a study of T cell responses to AZD1222 COVID-19 vaccine. Repertoires were generated with immunoSEQ multiplex PCR, while TCRdb's copy carries only in-frame clones and drops some. Here the sample spans 150,000 to 200,000 clones, approximately 92% being singletons. The sample here was peripheral blood, taken on day 0 of AZD1222 vaccination. This TCR derives from an adult in good health.

The CDR3 sequence: CASSSWGRLGNQPQHF. DNA for the CDR3: TGTGCCAGCAGTTCGTGGGGGCGACTAGGCAATCAGCCCCAGCATTTT. The rearrangement links TRBV27 to TRBJ1-5, with D perhaps matching TRBD1 (6 bases). The CDR3 sequence is 16 residues long. Germline values: CDR1 MNHEY, CDR2 SMNVEV (reference sequence). Trimming cost V 4 bases and J 2 bases, with 15 bases left between them.